This T cell receptor (beta chain) originates from a study of blood T cells in healthy people across ages. Study findings and constraints: The diversity estimates, figures obtained from one million T cells, were considered underestimates. Diversity of TCR beta correlated strongly with naive T cell percentage.

Points on this clonotype: Its antigen is as yet unknown.

For every donor, a draw yielded 9.5 to 10 milliliters of peripheral blood. Primers used in a second PCR of roughly 7 to 11 cycles were a sample-barcoded 5' primer and a J-beta primer mix. Via MiXCR, TCRdb re-called the 5' RACE reads, giving one row per CDR3 protein. There are 800,000 to 950,000 distinct CDR3 sequences in the sample; about 44% occur only once, and under 15% lies in the top ten. Trimming took 3 bases from V and 12 from J; bases not matched to a gene: 5. This CDR3 comprises 11 residues. Germline V lookup: CDR1 DFQATT, CDR2 SNEGSKA (reference sequence). The sequenced sample was blood. This clonotype originated in a man younger than 45 in good health. This sequence joins TRBV20-1 and TRBJ2-5, with 9 bases aligning to TRBD1. The chain's CDR3 is CSASLRDREYF. CDR3 DNA: TGCAGTGCTAGCCTAAGGGACAGGGAGTACTTC.